The rows below give T cell receptor beta chains drawn from one sample of a study of T cells in Graves' hyperthyroidism and ophthalmopathy. One entry per CDR3 protein, called by TCRdb with MiXCR from the multiplex PCR reads. This table has approximately 630,000 distinct CDR3 sequences, around 15% appearing once. Material: blood. These receptors came from a woman aged 30 to 39 with Graves' hyperthyroidism. Both conserved end residues are part of each CDR3. D genes are given only for firm matches.

>TRBJ1-2|15|TRBV4-2|NA
CASSPRAGGGYGYTF
>TRBJ2-3|13|TRBV18|TRBD1
CASSTPGTATQYF
>TRBJ2-5|12|TRBV12-3/TRBV12-4|TRBD1
CASSGQGETQYF
>TRBJ2-5|15|TRBV6-1|TRBD1
CASSEWTGGGETQYF
>TRBJ2-1|15|TRBV9|NA
CASSVGRNSYNEQFF
>TRBJ2-3|16|TRBV27|TRBD2
CASSSRTSGSGYTQYF
>TRBJ2-7|15|TRBV24-1|NA
CATSDGSDYVYEQYF
>TRBJ2-7|17|TRBV6-1|TRBD1
CASRDTGTGGVTDEQYF
>TRBJ1-1|12|TRBV6-1|NA
CATSPDGPHAFF
>TRBJ2-5|14|TRBV20-1|TRBD2
CSARPSGYQETQYF
>TRBJ2-3|17|TRBV6-2/TRBV6-3|TRBD2
CASSLGTSGTSTDTQYF
>TRBJ2-3|14|TRBV12-3/TRBV12-4|NA
CASSLILQQDTQYF
>TRBJ2-1|14|TRBV27|TRBD1
CASTWTGAYNEQFF
>TRBJ2-2|15|TRBV9|NA
CASSNRVGNTGELFF
>TRBJ2-7|12|TRBV30|NA
CAWSIAGVEQYF
>TRBJ2-1|15|TRBV20-1|NA
CSAREPTGFYNEQFF
>TRBJ2-7|13|TRBV20-1|TRBD1
CSAGRGQIYEQYF
>TRBJ2-1|15|TRBV5-5|TRBD2
CASSLPGLAGGEQFF
>TRBJ2-7|14|TRBV28|TRBD2
CASSSYSGFYEQYF
>TRBJ2-1|14|TRBV3-1|NA
CASSQAAGNNEQFF
>TRBJ2-7|14|TRBV20-1|TRBD1
CSASNPGQAYEQYF
>TRBJ2-5|12|TRBV20-1|NA
CSALGNPGTQYF
>TRBJ2-3|13|TRBV7-2|TRBD2
CATGGDSTDTQYF
>TRBJ2-1|12|TRBV11-2|NA
CASSLDGGHQFF
>TRBJ2-1|13|TRBV7-2|NA
CASSLALAETQFF
>TRBJ2-2|15|TRBV19|NA
CASKSGGLSTGELFF
>TRBJ1-4|15|TRBV12-3/TRBV12-4|NA
CASSPWGGPNEKLFF
>TRBJ1-1|14|TRBV28|NA
CASSSVRGNTEAFF
>TRBJ2-1|15|TRBV19|NA
CASSITQLGMNEQFF
>TRBJ2-7|16|TRBV5-1|TRBD1
CASSFIPGQGIYEQYF
>TRBJ2-7|17|TRBV28|TRBD1
CASTLRVGWDRGYEQYF
>TRBJ2-7|14|TRBV19|TRBD2
CASSHSGSLYEQYF
>TRBJ2-1|14|TRBV20-1|TRBD1
CSATGTGKDNEQFF
>TRBJ2-1|16|TRBV5-1|NA
CASSLQEVSSYNEQFF
>TRBJ2-1|14|TRBV30|TRBD1
CAGTPGGAYNEQFF
>TRBJ2-5|13|TRBV29-1|NA
CSVNRDVQETQYF
>TRBJ2-3|14|TRBV6-1|TRBD2
CASRSPSGLTLQYF
>TRBJ2-3|13|TRBV6-1|NA
CASTRDDTDTQYF
>TRBJ1-5|14|TRBV28|TRBD1
CASTWTGWNQPQHF
>TRBJ2-5|17|TRBV6-6|TRBD1
CASSYSMDRGAQETQYF